This T cell receptor beta chain was retrieved from a study of PD-1 blockade in mismatch repair-deficient tumors. The wider study: Patients had over ten mismatch repair-deficient cancer types and were previously treated and progressing.

Mismatch repair deficiency was confirmed in all patients, by PCR or immunohistochemistry. TCRs were sequenced from a few patients responding to pembrolizumab. J was trimmed by 6 bases and V by 4 bases; bases with no gene match: 6. This CDR3 has 14 residues. The germline V gene has CDR1 SGDLS and CDR2 YYNGEE. This clone was recorded once. Produced via immunoSEQ multiplex PCR; TCRdb's table is partial and in-frame only. The data contain about 25,000 clones, approximately 84% of them singletons. The input for sequencing was PBMCs, taken before pembrolizumab treatment. The TCR was taken from an adult with mismatch repair-deficient cancer. The V gene is TRBV9, the J gene TRBJ2-2; TRBD1 aligns across 7 bases. CDR3 sequence: CASSPTTGAGELFF. CDR3 nucleotide sequence: TGTGCCAGCAGCCCTACAACAGGGGCCGGGGAGCTGTTTTTT. Supplemented by reference TRBV9 and TRBJ2-2, the full variable domain reads DSGVTQTPKHLITATGQRVTLRCSPRSGDLSVYWYQQSLDQGLQFLIQYYNGEERAKGNILERFSAQQFPDLHSELNLSSLELGDSALYFCASSPTTGAGELFFGEGSRLTVL.